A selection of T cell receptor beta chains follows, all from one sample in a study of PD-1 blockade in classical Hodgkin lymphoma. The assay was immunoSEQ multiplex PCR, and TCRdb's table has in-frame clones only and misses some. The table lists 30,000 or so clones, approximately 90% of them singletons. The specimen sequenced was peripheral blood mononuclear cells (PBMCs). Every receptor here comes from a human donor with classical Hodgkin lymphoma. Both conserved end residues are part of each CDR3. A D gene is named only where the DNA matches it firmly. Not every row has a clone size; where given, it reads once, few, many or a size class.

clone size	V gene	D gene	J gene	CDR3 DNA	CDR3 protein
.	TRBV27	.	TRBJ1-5	TGTGCCAGCAGTTTCGACATAACCCATAGCAATCAGCCCCAGCATTTT	CASSFDITHSNQPQHF
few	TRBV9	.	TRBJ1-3	TGTGCCAGCAGCGGTAACTTAAAGGTACCGACTGGAAACACCATATATTTT	CASSGNLKVPTGNTIYF
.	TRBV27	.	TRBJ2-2	TGTGCCAGCAGCCCGTTTATCCGGGATAGGGGGGAGCTGTTTTTT	CASSPFIRDRGELFF
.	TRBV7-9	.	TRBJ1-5	TGTGCCAGCAGCTCCCTCCGGGACGGGACGGGTGATCAGCCCCAGCATTTT	CASSSLRDGTGDQPQHF
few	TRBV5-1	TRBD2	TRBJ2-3	TGCGCCAGCAGCGAGGGACTAGCGGGAGGCCCAATGAGCACAGATACGCAGTATTTT	CASSEGLAGGPMSTDTQYF
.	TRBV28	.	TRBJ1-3	TGTGCCAGCACAGGGGCGGGAAACACCATATATTTT	CASTGAGNTIYF
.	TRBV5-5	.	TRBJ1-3	TGTGCCAGCAGCTTGGCTCGGAGTGAAGGTGGAAACACCATATATTTT	CASSLARSEGGNTIYF
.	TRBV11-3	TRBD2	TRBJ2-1	TGTGCCAGCAGCTTGACTAGCGTCAACGGTGGGGATGAGCAGTTCTTC	CASSLTSVNGGDEQFF
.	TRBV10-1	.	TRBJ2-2	TGCGCCAGCGCACGGGACAACGACGCCGGGGAGCTGTTTTTT	CASARDNDAGELFF
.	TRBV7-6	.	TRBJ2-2	TGTGCCAGCAGCTACGACTCCGGGAACACCGGGGAGCTGTTTTTT	CASSYDSGNTGELFF
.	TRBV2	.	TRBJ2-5	TGTGCCAGCAAAAGAGGGGCAGCGGAGACCCAGTACTTC	CASKRGAAETQYF